The rows below give T cell receptor beta chains drawn from one sample of a study of regulatory T cells in long-lasting Graves disease. TCRdb used MiXCR to reprocess the multiplex PCR reads, holding one entry per CDR3 protein. The sample has roughly 500,000 distinct CDR3 sequences, around 12% seen once. This sample also belongs to another study, concerning T cells in Graves' hyperthyroidism and ophthalmopathy.

The sequencing used peripheral blood mononuclear cells (PBMCs), collected at new diagnosis, from a patient treated with antithyroid drugs. The receptors were sampled from a woman in her thirties with Graves disease. The CDR3 runs from the conserved cysteine through the conserved F or W. D genes are given only for firm matches.

V	J	D	CDR3
TRBV10-3	TRBJ1-2	.	CAIRGPPHYGYTF
TRBV18	TRBJ2-2	.	CASSPLKDTGELFF
TRBV3-1	TRBJ1-2	TRBD1	CASSQQGAGTGYGYTF
TRBV27	TRBJ1-1	TRBD1	CASSLWGAQGVNTEAFF
TRBV20-1	TRBJ1-5	.	CSARRLNQPQHF
TRBV6-2/TRBV6-3	TRBJ2-1	.	CAIQQGSSYNEQFF
TRBV18	TRBJ2-2	.	CASSPPVGLNTGELFF
TRBV28	TRBJ1-1	.	CASSRNSLWAFF
TRBV11-2	TRBJ2-1	TRBD2	CASSLIVAGGPLDEQFF
TRBV12-3/TRBV12-4	TRBJ1-1	TRBD1	CASSLRQGLNTEAFF
TRBV6-2/TRBV6-3	TRBJ1-5	.	CASSYSGGAGNQPQHF
TRBV5-5	TRBJ1-5	.	CASSLVGYGNQPQHF
TRBV15	TRBJ1-2	.	CATSRDVSPYGYTF
TRBV2	TRBJ2-2	TRBD2	CASRGSGGNTGELFF
TRBV19	TRBJ1-3	TRBD1	CASRLDRGRSGNTIYF
TRBV7-8	TRBJ1-4	TRBD1	CASSARQGMDEKLFF
TRBV19	TRBJ1-5	.	CASGYSNQPQHF
TRBV11-2	TRBJ1-6	.	CASSQGGALIQSLHF
TRBV2	TRBJ1-1	.	CASSEAVNTEAFF
TRBV6-1	TRBJ2-5	.	CASSRGGGYQETQYF
TRBV19	TRBJ2-1	TRBD1	CASSIIRNKGDRDNEQFF
TRBV20-1	TRBJ2-7	TRBD2	CSASGLAGGATNYEQYF
TRBV6-1	TRBJ2-2	TRBD1	CASGDRGDTGELFF
TRBV30	TRBJ2-1	.	CAWSPEYNEQFF
TRBV9	TRBJ2-3	TRBD2	CASSVRTSGRVEDTQYF
TRBV20-1	TRBJ2-3	TRBD2	CSARNPSGTRTDTQYF
TRBV20-1	TRBJ2-7	TRBD2	CSARGLAGDRYEQYF
TRBV12-5	TRBJ1-1	TRBD1	CASGSDRDPEAFF
TRBV19	TRBJ1-5	TRBD1	CASSETGISNQPQHF
TRBV6-1	TRBJ1-6	.	CASSNRDTYNSPLHF
TRBV5-1	TRBJ2-2	.	CASSLAGWNTGELFF
TRBV27	TRBJ1-4	.	CASRRMGEKLFF
TRBV20-1	TRBJ2-3	TRBD2	CSATSGRGTDTQYF
TRBV6-1	TRBJ2-1	TRBD1	CASNRGSSYNEQFF
TRBV19	TRBJ2-1	.	CASSTPAYNEQFF
TRBV28	TRBJ2-1	.	CASSRAGSSYNGQFF
TRBV7-9	TRBJ2-1	TRBD2	CASTRPPSGPTDNEQFF
TRBV20-1	TRBJ1-2	.	CSARDRRAGIRYGYTF
TRBV29-1	TRBJ1-1	.	CSVEDPSGMVTEAFF
TRBV30	TRBJ1-1	.	CACARGTKNTEAFF
TRBV6-5	TRBJ1-1	.	CASSYPGPTMNTEAFF
TRBV4-1	TRBJ1-6	TRBD1	CASSPQGARNSPLHF
TRBV12-3/TRBV12-4	TRBJ2-7	.	CASSSYPPASYEQYF
TRBV7-2	TRBJ2-7	.	CASTKTLTAYEQYF
TRBV19	TRBJ1-1	.	CASSKPGTKAFF
TRBV13	TRBJ2-1	TRBD2	CASSTRTGTSGRADEQFF
TRBV24-1	TRBJ2-3	TRBD1	CATSSSETTGVAQDTQYF
TRBV6-2/TRBV6-3	TRBJ2-7	.	CASSYSIIRPAYEQYF
TRBV10-3	TRBJ2-1	.	CAISVGNSNEQFF
TRBV4-1	.	.	CASSQDSAGRGIQYF
TRBV9	TRBJ2-1	.	CASSVGFLSSYNEQFF
TRBV4-1	TRBJ2-1	TRBD2	CASSQGLADNEQFF
TRBV5-1	TRBJ2-1	.	CASSQRSTQDNEQFF